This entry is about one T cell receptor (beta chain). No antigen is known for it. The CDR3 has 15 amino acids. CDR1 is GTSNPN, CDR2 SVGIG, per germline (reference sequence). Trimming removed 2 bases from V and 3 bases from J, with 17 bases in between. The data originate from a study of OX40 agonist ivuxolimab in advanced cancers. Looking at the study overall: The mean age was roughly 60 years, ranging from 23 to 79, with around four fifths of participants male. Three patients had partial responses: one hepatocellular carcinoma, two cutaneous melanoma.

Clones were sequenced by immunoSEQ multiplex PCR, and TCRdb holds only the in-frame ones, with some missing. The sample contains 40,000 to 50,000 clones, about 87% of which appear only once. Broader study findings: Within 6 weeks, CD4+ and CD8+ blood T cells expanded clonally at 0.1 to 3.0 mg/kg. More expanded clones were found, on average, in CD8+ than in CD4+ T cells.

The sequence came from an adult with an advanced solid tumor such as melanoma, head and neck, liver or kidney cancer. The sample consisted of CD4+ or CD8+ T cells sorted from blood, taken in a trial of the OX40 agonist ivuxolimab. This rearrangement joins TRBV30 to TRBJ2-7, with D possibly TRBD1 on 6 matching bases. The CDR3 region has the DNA TGTGCCTGGAGTCTCATAGGACAGCTCCTCTACGAGCAGTACTTC. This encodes CAWSLIGQLLYEQYF.